The 3 T cell receptor beta chains below all came from one sample that was sequenced in a study of T cell responses to AZD1222 COVID-19 vaccine. Measured with immunoSEQ multiplex PCR; TCRdb has only the in-frame clones, and not every one. The table records 95,000 to 150,000 clones, about nine tenths of them present only once. The sample was peripheral blood, taken on day 0 of AZD1222 vaccination. The receptors stem from an adult in good health.

The chain is built from TRBV5-1 and TRBJ1-1; D might be TRBD1 (5 bases). The CDR3 is 14 amino acids. Germline-derived CDR1 and CDR2 are SGHRS and YFSETQ. The V gene lost 0 bases and the J gene lost 6 bases, with 12 bases spanning the gap. The CDR3 sequence: CASSLAPGHPEAFF. The CDR3 nucleotides read TGCGCCAGCAGCTTGGCCCCAGGACATCCTGAAGCTTTCTTT.

This clone was seen just once. The genes are TRBV3-1 (or the pseudogene TRBV3-2) and TRBJ1-2; D perhaps matches TRBD1 (5 bases). V was pared by 4 bases and J by 4 bases, with 16 bases between. The CDR3 consists of 15 residues. Germline loops: CDR1 LGHDT, CDR2 YNNKEL (reference sequence). In nucleotides, the CDR3 is TGTGCCAGCAGCCCCGATCCGAGGGGTGGCTATGGCTACACCTTC. Its translation is CASSPDPRGGYGYTF.

This chain links TRBV12-5 with TRBJ1-1; D is uncertain. The CDR3 extends over 15 amino acids. The germline gives CDR1 LGHNT, CDR2 FRNRAP. V lost 2 bases and J lost 1, with 11 bases in between. The CDR3 spells CASGLTTSGNTEAFF. CDR3 nucleotide sequence: TGTGCTAGTGGTTTGACGACTTCAGGGAACACTGAAGCTTTCTTT.